The 2 T cell receptor beta chains given below trace back to one sample, sequenced in a study of T cell responses to AZD1222 COVID-19 vaccine. Measured with immunoSEQ multiplex PCR; TCRdb has only the in-frame clones, and not every one. The data hold some 90,000 clones, with 65% to 90% observed a single time. This material consisted of peripheral blood, taken on day 0 of AZD1222 vaccination. These receptors were obtained from an adult in good health.

This chain joins TRBV7-8 and TRBJ1-3; D gene ambiguous. Per germline, CDR1 SGHVS and CDR2 FQNEAQ. Between the trimmed V and J ends, which lost 3 bases and 0 bases, there was a span of 9 bases. The CDR3 has 15 amino acids. The chain's CDR3 is CASSLVPISGNTIYF. CDR3 in DNA: TGTGCCAGCAGCTTGGTCCCAATCTCTGGAAACACCATATATTTT.

This clone was counted a single time. The gene calls are TRBV19 and TRBJ2-1, with 7 bases that match TRBD2. The germline V gene encodes CDR1 LNHDA and CDR2 SQIVND (reference sequence). V shed 1 base and J 8 bases; nucleotides not matched to a gene: 14. The CDR3 length is 17 residues. CDR3 nucleotides: TGTGCCAGTAGTATAGGAGGTAGCGGGCCCCCAAGGGATGAGCAGTTCTTC. Amino acids: CASSIGGSGPPRDEQFF.